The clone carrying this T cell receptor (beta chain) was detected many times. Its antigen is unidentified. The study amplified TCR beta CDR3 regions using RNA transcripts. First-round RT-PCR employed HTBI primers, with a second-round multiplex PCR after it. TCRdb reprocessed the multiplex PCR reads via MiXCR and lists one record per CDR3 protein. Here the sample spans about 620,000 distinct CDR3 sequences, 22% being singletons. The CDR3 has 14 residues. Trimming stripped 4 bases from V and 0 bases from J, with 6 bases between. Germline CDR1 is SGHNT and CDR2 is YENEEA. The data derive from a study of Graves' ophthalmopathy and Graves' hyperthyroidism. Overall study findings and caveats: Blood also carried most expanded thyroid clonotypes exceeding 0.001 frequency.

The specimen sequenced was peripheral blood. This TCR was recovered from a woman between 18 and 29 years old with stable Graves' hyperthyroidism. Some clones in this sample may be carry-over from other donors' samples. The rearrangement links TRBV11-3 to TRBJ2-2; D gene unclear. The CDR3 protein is CASSSPSNTGELFF. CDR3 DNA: TGTGCCAGCAGCTCCCCCTCGAACACCGGGGAGCTGTTTTTT.